The source of this T cell receptor (beta chain) is a study of cytomegalovirus exposure and HLA in healthy donors. The germline V and J ends were trimmed by 6 bases and 2 bases, with 19 bases remaining between them. Germline V gives CDR1 SGHRS, CDR2 YFSETQ. CDR3 length: 16 residues. Donors were drawn from the approximately 120-subject validation cohort, separate from the approximately 620-subject first cohort. The protocol was immunoSEQ multiplex PCR, while the TCRdb copy is restricted to in-frame clones and leaves out a portion. Of tens of thousands of clones listed, over 85% are singletons. The sample comprised PBMCs. The clonotype comes from a man between 18 and 35 years old in good health and CMV-seronegative. The rearrangement joins TRBV5-1 to TRBJ2-3, with D perhaps matching TRBD2 (5 bases). The CDR3 DNA is TGCGCCAGCAAGGCCGCGTTGGGCGGGTTCACAGATACGCAGTATTTT. Encoded protein: CASKAALGGFTDTQYF.